This note documents a single T cell receptor beta chain sequence. The record originates from a study of blood T cell repertoires in COVID-19. Overall study: The United States, Italy and Spain provided the acute and convalescent COVID-19 samples. Sample material is recorded as cDNA or gDNA derived from T cells, B-cell-depleted T cells, or PBMCs.

Profiling relied on immunoSEQ multiplex PCR, and the TCRdb table lists in-frame clones only, not all of them. The table records roughly 97,000 clones, about 91% of them present only once. CDR3 size: 16 residues. V was pared by 2 bases and J by 4 bases, with 7 bases of the junction left unmatched. Germline V gene sequence: CDR1 LGHNA, CDR2 YSLEER. This TCR derives from a human donor in a cohort sampled during active COVID-19. The chain combines TRBV4-3 with TRBJ2-3, with 9 bases identical to TRBD1. The sample taken for sequencing was peripheral blood. CDR3 DNA: TGCGCCAGCAGCCAAAACCCGGGACAGGGTGCAGATACGCAGTATTTT. Protein product: CASSQNPGQGADTQYF.